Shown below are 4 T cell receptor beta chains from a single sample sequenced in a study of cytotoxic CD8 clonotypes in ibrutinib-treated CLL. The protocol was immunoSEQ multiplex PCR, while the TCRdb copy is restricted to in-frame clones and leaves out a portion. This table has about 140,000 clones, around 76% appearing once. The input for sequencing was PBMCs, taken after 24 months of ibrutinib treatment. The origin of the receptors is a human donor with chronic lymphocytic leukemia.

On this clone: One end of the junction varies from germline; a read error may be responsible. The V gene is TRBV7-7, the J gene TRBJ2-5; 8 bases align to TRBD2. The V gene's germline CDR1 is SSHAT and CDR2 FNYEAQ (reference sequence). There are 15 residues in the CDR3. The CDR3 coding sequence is TGTGCTAGCAGCTTGACGGGGGGGGCCCAAGAGACCCAGTACTTC. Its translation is CASSLTGGAQETQYF.

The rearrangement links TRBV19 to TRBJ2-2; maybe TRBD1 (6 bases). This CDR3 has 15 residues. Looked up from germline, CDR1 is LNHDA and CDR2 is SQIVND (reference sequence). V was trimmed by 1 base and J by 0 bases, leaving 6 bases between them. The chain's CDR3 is CASSIGTANTGELFF. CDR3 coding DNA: TGTGCCAGTAGTATAGGGACAGCGAACACCGGGGAGCTGTTTTTT.

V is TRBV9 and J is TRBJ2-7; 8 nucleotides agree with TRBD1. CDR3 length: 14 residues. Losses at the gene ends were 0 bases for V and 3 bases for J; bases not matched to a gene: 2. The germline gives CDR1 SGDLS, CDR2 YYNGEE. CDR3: CASSVAGTGYEQYF. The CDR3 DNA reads TGTGCCAGCAGCGTAGCGGGGACAGGCTACGAGCAGTACTTC. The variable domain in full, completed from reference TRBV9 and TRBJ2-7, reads DSGVTQTPKHLITATGQRVTLRCSPRSGDLSVYWYQQSLDQGLQFLIQYYNGEERAKGNILERFSAQQFPDLHSELNLSSLELGDSALYFCASSVAGTGYEQYFGPGTRLTVT.

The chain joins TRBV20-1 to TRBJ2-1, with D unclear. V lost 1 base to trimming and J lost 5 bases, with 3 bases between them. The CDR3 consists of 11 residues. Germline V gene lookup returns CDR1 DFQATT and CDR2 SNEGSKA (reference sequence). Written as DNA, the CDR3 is TGCAGTGCTAGAGCCCACAATGAGCAGTTCTTC. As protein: CSARAHNEQFF.